Presented here are 25 T cell receptor beta chains from one specimen sequenced in a study of radiotherapy plus CTLA-4 blockade in lung cancer. The repertoire was sequenced with immunoSEQ multiplex PCR; TCRdb's copy has only in-frame clones and lacks some. Among some 46,000 clones listed, 80% to 85% were seen once. The sequences come from peripheral blood, collected from a patient treated with radiotherapy plus ipilimumab. Source of these receptors: a human donor with non-small cell lung cancer who had stable disease on radiotherapy plus ipilimumab.

As regards this clone: One end of the junction varies from germline; a read error may be responsible. The chain carries TRBV28 and TRBJ1-2; 11 bases map to TRBD1. The CDR3 is 17 amino acids. Looked up from germline, CDR1 is MDHEN and CDR2 is SYDVKM. The CDR3 DNA is TGTGCCAGCAGTTTTCCCCGAGGGACAGGGGGAATCTATGGCTGCACCTTC. It is translated as CASSFPRGTGGIYGCTF.

The chain joins TRBV7-6 to TRBJ2-2; possibly TRBD2 for D (6 bases). Per the germline V gene, CDR1 is SGHVS and CDR2 is FNYEAQ. The CDR3 totals 15 residues. V lost 5 bases and J 1 base, leaving 11 bases between the germline ends. As DNA, the CDR3 is TGTGCCAGCAGCCTCACCGGGGGGAACACCGGGGAGCTGTTTTTT. Translated: CASSLTGGNTGELFF.

The chain employs TRBV12-2 and TRBJ2-3; the D segment call TRBD2 is taken from the table without a DNA check. TRBV12-2 represents a pseudogene. The CDR3 loop spans 19 amino acids. The CDR3 DNA is TGTGCAAGTCGCTTCCGGACTAGCGGGAGGGGGGGGGCCACAGATACGCAGTATTTT. The encoded protein is CASRFRTSGRGGATDTQYF.

This rearrangement joins TRBV2 to TRBJ2-7; D is uncertain. Germline V gives CDR1 SNHLY, CDR2 FYNNEI. The CDR3 is made up of 12 amino acids. Trimming took off 5 bases at V and 7 bases at J, with 12 bases between the two ends. In DNA, the CDR3 is TGTGCCAGCAGTCAATCCCCCAGAGAGCAGTACTTC. Encoded protein: CASSQSPREQYF.

The chain carries TRBV19 and TRBJ1-3, with 7 positions matching TRBD1. CDR3 size: 14 residues. Looked up from germline, CDR1 is LNHDA and CDR2 is SQIVND (reference sequence). V was clipped by 5 bases and J by 5 bases; unmatched bases: 6. The CDR3 DNA is TGTGCCAGTAGTGGGACAGCAGAACGAAACACCATATATTTT. Its protein product is CASSGTAERNTIYF.

V is TRBV10-3 and J is TRBJ1-2; D gene uncertain. This CDR3 has 14 residues. Per the germline V gene, CDR1 is ENHRY and CDR2 is SYGVKD. Trimming took off 0 bases at V and 2 bases at J, with 7 bases between the two ends. The CDR3: CAISESSGNYGYTF. The CDR3 DNA reads TGTGCCATCAGTGAGTCATCCGGGAACTATGGCTACACCTTC.

This rearrangement joins TRBV19 to TRBJ2-2; the D is unclear. CDR1 LNHDA and CDR2 SQIVND come from the germline V gene (reference sequence). This CDR3 spans 15 amino acids. V was pared by 1 base and J by 1 base, with 7 bases between. The CDR3 region has the DNA TGTGCCAGTAGTATAGCAAACAGGAACACCGGGGAGCTGTTTTTT. It specifies CASSIANRNTGELFF.

This chain uses TRBV6-6 with TRBJ2-5, with D possibly being TRBD2 (5 bases). V lost 0 bases to trimming and J lost 3 bases, with 5 bases between them. The CDR3 covers 13 residues. Germline CDR1 and CDR2: MNHNY and SVGAGI (reference sequence). The CDR3 is CASSYSGEETQYF. CDR3 nucleotide sequence: TGTGCCAGCAGTTACTCCGGGGAAGAGACCCAGTACTTC.

This rearrangement joins TRBV7-9 to TRBJ2-7; TRBD2 agrees at 11 bases. The trim removed 4 bases at V and 5 bases at J, leaving 16 bases unmatched. There are 18 residues in the CDR3. The germline CDR1 and CDR2 sequences are SEHNR and FQNEAQ (reference sequence). CDR3 sequence (DNA): TGTGCCAGCAGCTCACCGGGGGTCACTAGCGGGAGTGGCCACGAGCAGTACTTC. The encoded protein is CASSSPGVTSGSGHEQYF.

This clone has just a few counts. The chain combines TRBV18 with TRBJ2-1; D perhaps matches TRBD1 (5 bases). V shed 1 base and J shed 5 bases, with 9 bases lying between them. The germline V gene has CDR1 KGHSH and CDR2 LQKENI. The CDR3 contains 14 residues. The CDR3: CASSPLAGHNEQFF. CDR3 nucleotides: TGTGCCAGCTCACCACTGGCAGGGCACAATGAGCAGTTCTTC.

The rearrangement links TRBV2 to TRBJ2-2, with 8 bases identical to TRBD1. J was trimmed by 0 bases and V by 3 bases; bases with no gene match: 6. CDR3 length: 17 residues. Per the germline V gene, CDR1 is SNHLY and CDR2 is FYNNEI. The CDR3 protein is CASSDRGPLANTGELFF. DNA for the CDR3: TGTGCCAGCAGTGACAGGGGGCCCCTTGCGAACACCGGGGAGCTGTTTTTT.

V is TRBV4-2 and J is TRBJ2-1, with 7 bases fitting TRBD1. The CDR3 contains 17 residues. The germline V gene has CDR1 LGHNA and CDR2 YNFKEQ. Germline trimming cut 0 bases from V and 0 bases from J; bases unmatched to any gene: 5. Here the CDR3 DNA reads TGTGCCAGCAGCCAAGACGGACAGGCGAGCTCCTACAATGAGCAGTTCTTC. It is translated as CASSQDGQASSYNEQFF.

In nucleotides, the CDR3 is TGTGCCATCAGTGAGGGGGAAGGGGAATATGGCTACACCTTC. This codes for CAISEGEGEYGYTF. The gene calls are TRBV10-3 and TRBJ1-2, with a tentative D call TRBD1 (5 bases). The CDR3 spans 14 residues. V was pared by 2 bases and J by 5 bases, with 12 bases between. Germline CDR1 ENHRY, CDR2 SYGVKD.

This clone was counted between two and nine times. The chain has TRBV2 and TRBJ2-3; D not certain. Germline CDR1 reads SNHLY; CDR2 reads FYNNEI. The CDR3 runs to 11 residues. Between the trimmed V and J ends, which lost 2 bases and 6 bases, there was a span of 3 bases. CDR3 nucleotides: TGTGCCAGCAGTGAACTGGATACGCAGTATTTT. Its translation is CASSELDTQYF.

This chain joins TRBV5-1 and TRBJ1-3; the D gene is possibly TRBD1 (6 bases). CDR1 is SGHRS and CDR2 is YFSETQ in the germline V gene. Trimming pared 1 base from V and 1 base from J, leaving 9 bases between. This CDR3 is built from 15 residues. The CDR3 region has the DNA TGCGCCAGCAGCTTGTCAGGGGTTTCTGGAAACACCATATATTTT. It codes for CASSLSGVSGNTIYF.

CDR3: CSVPTDRGLYNEQFF. CDR3 nucleotides: TGCAGCGTCCCGACCGACAGGGGATTATACAATGAGCAGTTCTTC. The V call is TRBV29-1, the J call TRBJ2-1, with 8 positions matching TRBD1. Germline V gene data show CDR1 as SQVTM and CDR2 as ANQGSEA. V was clipped by 6 bases and J by 4 bases; unmatched bases: 11. This CDR3 contains 15 residues.

The V call is TRBV7-9, the J call TRBJ2-5; 7 bases align to TRBD1. The DNA end lines up better with TRBJ2-7; the J call may be wrong. CDR1 is SEHNR and CDR2 is FQNEAQ in the germline V gene (reference sequence). The CDR3 spans 15 residues. CDR3 protein: CASSLGDRPIYEQYF. The CDR3 DNA reads as TGTGCCAGCAGCTTAGGGGACAGACCAATCTACGAGCAGTACTTC.

The chain has TRBV7-2 and TRBJ2-1; a possible D gene is TRBD2 (5 bases). This CDR3 spans 13 amino acids. CDR1 SGHTA and CDR2 FQGNSA come from the germline V gene. Trimming took 5 bases from V and 9 from J, leaving 14 bases between them. Written as DNA, the CDR3 is TGTGCCAGCAGCCAGGACCGGGGAAGTGAGCAGTTCTTC. Amino acid sequence: CASSQDRGSEQFF.

The chain links TRBV30 to TRBJ2-3; the D is unclear. The CDR3 contains 15 residues. Germline V gene sequence: CDR1 GTSNPN, CDR2 SVGIG (reference sequence). The germline V and J ends were trimmed by 0 bases and 1 base, with 11 bases remaining between them. The CDR3 sequence: CAWSVLGSGTDTQYF. CDR3 bases: TGTGCCTGGAGTGTACTGGGCAGTGGCACAGATACGCAGTATTTT.

This clone turned up a few times. Different DNA sequences within this sample yield the same CDR3. The chain recombines TRBV6-4 with TRBJ2-1; 9 nucleotides line up with TRBD2. CDR3 size: 15 residues. Losses at the gene ends were 0 bases for V and 4 bases for J; bases not matched to a gene: 1. Germline assignment: CDR1 MRHNA and CDR2 SNTAGT. DNA of the CDR3: TGTGCCAGCAGTGACTCTAGCGGGAGTTACAATGAGCAGTTCTTC. This sequence encodes CASSDSSGSYNEQFF.

The gene calls are TRBV5-5 and TRBJ2-7; 9 nucleotides line up with TRBD2. There are 15 residues in the CDR3. Germline trimming cut 4 bases from V and 1 base from J; bases unmatched to any gene: 6. The germline V gene encodes CDR1 SGHKS and CDR2 YYEKEE (reference sequence). The CDR3: CASSPGLASSYEQYF. CDR3 nucleotide sequence: TGTGCCAGCAGCCCCGGACTAGCGAGTTCCTACGAGCAGTACTTC.

This sequence joins TRBV5-1 and TRBJ1-2; weak D call: TRBD1 (6 bases). The germline gives CDR1 SGHRS, CDR2 YFSETQ. The CDR3 runs to 15 residues. The ends were cut back, 0 bases at V and 5 bases at J, with 14 bases in the middle. The CDR3 is CASSLAQGRDYGYTF. For the CDR3, the DNA is TGCGCCAGCAGCTTGGCGCAGGGGCGTGATTATGGCTACACCTTC.

The chain joins TRBV6-6 to TRBJ2-5, with D hard to call. CDR3 size: 15 residues. Germline V lookup: CDR1 MNHNY, CDR2 SVGAGI (reference sequence). V was shortened by 2 bases and J by 3 bases, with 13 bases between the two germline ends. This CDR3 reads CASSYVGLPEETQYF. CDR3 bases: TGTGCCAGCAGTTACGTTGGTTTGCCAGAAGAGACCCAGTACTTC.

The chain uses TRBV27 and TRBJ2-1; the match to TRBD2 covers 12 bases. The CDR3 runs 16 residues. Germline V gene data show CDR1 as MNHEY and CDR2 as SMNVEV (reference sequence). Losses at the gene ends were 6 bases for V and 6 bases for J; bases not matched to a gene: 9. The CDR3 DNA sequence: TGTGCCAGCAGACCGACGGGACTAGCGGGCCTCAATGAGCAGTTCTTC. Its protein product is CASRPTGLAGLNEQFF.

CDR3 nucleotide sequence: TGTGCCAGCAGCTTATCCCGTACAGATACGCAGTATTTT. It specifies CASSLSRTDTQYF. V and J are TRBV7-2 and TRBJ2-3; D is uncertain. This CDR3 is built from 13 residues. Trimming shortened V by 2 bases and J by 3 bases, and 6 bases separated the two germline ends. Germline V gene data show CDR1 as SGHTA and CDR2 as FQGNSA.